The 3 T cell receptor delta chains below were found in one sample sequenced in a study of gamma-delta chains in newborns, infants, children (dated by TCRdb to about 2019). The sequencer listed for this sample is Illumina MiSeq. Identical DNA sequences were merged into single rows after TCRdb reprocessed the public reads with CATT. The table for this sample lists roughly 3,100 delta-chain clones; 40% to 65% of them were counted only once. The top ten clonotypes cover 6.3% of the sample. Input material: blood. Receptors originate from a child who received the measles vaccine.

This sequence joins TRDV2 and TRDJ1; TRDD3 aligns across 7 bases. Germline lookup yields CDR1 GEAIGNYY and CDR2 EKD. This CDR3 has 14 amino acids. V shed 1 base and J 1 base; nucleotides not matched to a gene: 2. CDR3 coding DNA: TGTGCCTGTGACACGTGGGGGAGCACCGATAAACTCATCTTT. Protein sequence: CACDTWGSTDKLIF.

By share, this clone counts as large. V and J are TRDV2 and TRDJ2; 7 nucleotides align to TRDD3. CDR3 length: 14 residues. CDR1 GEAIGNYY and CDR2 EKD come from the germline V gene. With 0 bases clipped from V and 3 bases from J, the junction kept 0 bases outside the gene matches. The CDR3 nucleotides read TGTGCCTGTGACACCTGGGGGATGACAGCACAACTCTTCTTT. This codes for CACDTWGMTAQLFF.

About this clone itself: A read error may be the cause here, since a much bigger clone is one base away. The DNA of the CDR3 is TGTGCCTGTGACATTGTGGCTTCATGGCTGGGGGACCCGTACACCGATAAACCCATCTTT. Protein sequence: CACDIVASWLGDPYTDKPIF. The gene calls are TRDV2 and TRDJ1, with 8 bases aligning to TRDD3. Per germline, CDR1 GEAIGNYY and CDR2 EKD. This CDR3 spans 20 amino acids.